This T cell receptor (beta chain) was captured in a study of CD8 T cells in ankylosing spondylitis. This clonotype was counted ten times or more. Its antigen is unidentified. Regarding the study as a whole: Clones that were linked to disease were CD8+ and were relatively rare in peripheral blood.

TCRdb re-called the 5' RACE reads through MiXCR, storing one row per CDR3 protein. Of about 130,000 distinct CDR3 sequences listed, around 15% were seen once; the top ten hold approximately 3%. V was trimmed by 3 bases and J by 7 bases, leaving 10 bases between them. CDR3 length equals 13 residues. The chain employs TRBV12-3 or TRBV12-4 and TRBJ1-5, with D perhaps matching TRBD1 (5 bases). Sequencing was done on a sample of blood, either unsorted or a sorted T cell fraction (not recorded which). The sequence derives from a female donor with ankylosing spondylitis or in good health (not recorded which). The CDR3, as DNA: TGTGCCAGCAGTTTGACAGAGGGCCAGCCCCAGCATTTT. Its protein product is CASSLTEGQPQHF.